One sample yielded the 23 T cell receptor beta chains listed below, sequenced in a study of T cell responses to AZD1222 COVID-19 vaccine. Generated by immunoSEQ multiplex PCR, the TCRdb table keeps only in-frame clones and is missing some. In the table there are around 130,000 clones, 91% of which are singletons. Source: peripheral blood, taken on day 0 of AZD1222 vaccination. Receptors were obtained from an adult in good health.

J is TRBJ1-2 and V is TRBV5-8; tentative D call: TRBD1 (5 bases). This CDR3 spans 13 amino acids. Germline CDR1 reads SGHTS; CDR2 reads YDEGEE. The V gene lost 3 bases and the J gene lost 4 bases, with 10 bases spanning the gap. The CDR3 DNA reads TGTGCCAGCAGCTACGACAGTCCCTATGGCTACACCTTC. This codes for CASSYDSPYGYTF.

The chain has TRBV6-2 or TRBV6-3 and TRBJ1-1, with D hard to call. The CDR3 covers 14 residues. The V gene lost 5 bases and the J gene lost 2 bases, with 12 bases spanning the gap. Germline values: CDR1 MNHEY, CDR2 SVGEGT. The CDR3 loop reads CASSPPGFNTEAFF. DNA of the CDR3: TGTGCCAGCAGTCCGCCCGGATTCAACACTGAAGCTTTCTTT.

V is TRBV7-8 and J is TRBJ2-1; possible D gene TRBD1, 5 bases. The CDR3 spans 16 residues. Between the trimmed V and J ends, which lost 0 bases and 6 bases, there was a span of 15 bases. Germline V lookup: CDR1 SGHVS, CDR2 FQNEAQ. As DNA, the CDR3 is TGTGCCAGCAGCTTAGCGGTAGGGGCCCGGGCCAATGAGCAGTTCTTC. It specifies CASSLAVGARANEQFF.

This chain connects TRBV6-1 to TRBJ1-6, with TRBD1 as a possible D gene (5 bases). The CDR3 covers 17 residues. CDR1 is MNHNS and CDR2 is SASEGT in the germline V gene. V lost 2 bases to trimming and J lost 2 bases, with 13 bases between them. CDR3 nucleotide sequence: TGTGCCAGCAGTGAAATGGGGGTTAAACCCTATAATTCACCCCTCCACTTT. Its protein product is CASSEMGVKPYNSPLHF.

The chain recombines TRBV9 with TRBJ2-7; the match to TRBD1 covers 7 bases. The CDR3 is 15 residues long. Germline CDR1 reads SGDLS; CDR2 reads YYNGEE. Unmatched junction bases numbered 14, after V lost 4 bases and J lost 7 bases. Here the CDR3 DNA reads TGTGCCAGCAGCCCCTCAGGGACAGCCGGGATAGAGCAGTACTTC. This codes for CASSPSGTAGIEQYF.

The gene calls are TRBV7-9 and TRBJ2-5; 7 positions match TRBD1. The CDR3 loop spans 15 amino acids. V trimming: 1 base; J trimming: 0 bases; junction bases outside the gene matches: 2. CDR1 is SEHNR and CDR2 is FQNEAQ in the germline V gene (reference sequence). CDR3 coding DNA: TGTGCCAGCAGCTTAGTCACAGGGGACCAAGAGACCCAGTACTTC. Residues: CASSLVTGDQETQYF.

This sequence joins TRBV4-2 and TRBJ2-1; D gene unclear. V shed 2 bases and J shed 0 bases, with 11 bases lying between them. CDR3 length equals 16 residues. Germline values: CDR1 LGHNA, CDR2 YNFKEQ. CDR3 sequence: CASSQSAVSSYNEQFF. CDR3 nucleotides: TGTGCCAGCAGCCAATCGGCGGTTAGCTCCTACAATGAGCAGTTCTTC.

The chain uses TRBV5-1 and TRBJ2-5; 8 nucleotides line up with TRBD1. The ends lost 2 bases at V and 5 bases at J; junction bases unmatched: 8. Germline CDR1 SGHRS, CDR2 YFSETQ. CDR3 length: 15 residues. The CDR3: CASSFSQGGEETQYF. The CDR3 bases are TGCGCCAGCAGCTTTTCACAGGGGGGAGAGGAGACCCAGTACTTC. The complete variable domain, with remaining parts taken from reference TRBV5-1 and TRBJ2-5, reads KAGVTQTPRYLIKTRGQQVTLSCSPISGHRSVSWYQQTPGQGLQFLFEYFSETQRNKGNFPGRFSGRQFSNSRSEMNVSTLELGDSALYLCASSFSQGGEETQYFGPGTRLLVL.

The CDR3: CASSSRSRTVSGANVLTF. Written as DNA, the CDR3 is TGTGCCAGCAGCTCCCGAAGTCGGACAGTCTCTGGGGCCAACGTCCTGACTTTC. V is TRBV11-2 and J is TRBJ2-6; tentatively, D is TRBD1 (6 bases). Germline V gene sequence: CDR1 SGHAT, CDR2 FQNNGV. This CDR3 is built from 18 residues. The V end was cut by 4 bases, the J end by 0 bases, with 16 bases between. The complete variable domain, with remaining parts taken from reference TRBV11-2 and TRBJ2-6, reads EAGVAQSPRYKIIEKRQSVAFWCNPISGHATLYWYQQILGQGPKLLIQFQNNGVVDDSQLPKDRFSAERLKGVDSTLKIQPAKLEDSAVYLCASSSRSRTVSGANVLTFGAGSRLTVL.

The J gene is TRBJ2-7, the V gene TRBV7-2; TRBD2 matches 7 bases. There are 15 residues in the CDR3. Trimming cost V 5 bases and J 2 bases; bases outside gene matches: 9. CDR1 and CDR2 from the germline V gene are SGHTA and FQGNSA. CDR3 DNA sequence: TGTGCCAGCAGCCCGGATTGGGCGGGAGCCTACGAGCAGTACTTC. It codes for CASSPDWAGAYEQYF.

The genes are TRBV15 and TRBJ2-7; no reliable D call. The CDR3 runs 15 residues. The V and J ends lost 2 bases and 2 bases respectively, with 13 bases between them. Per germline, CDR1 LNHNV and CDR2 YYDKDF (reference sequence). The CDR3 sequence is CATSRSPPVTYEQYF. The CDR3 DNA is TGTGCCACCAGCAGATCCCCACCCGTAACCTACGAGCAGTACTTC.

This sequence joins TRBV5-1 and TRBJ2-7; 10 bases match TRBD2. Germline lookup yields CDR1 SGHRS and CDR2 YFSETQ. V was pared by 2 bases and J by 2 bases, with 1 base of the junction left unmatched. This CDR3 region has 14 residues. The CDR3 loop reads CASSFSGGTYEQYF. The CDR3, as DNA: TGCGCCAGCAGCTTTAGCGGGGGGACCTACGAGCAGTACTTC.

The CDR3 sequence: CASSLRDGYEQYF. The CDR3 nucleotides read TGCGCCAGCAGCTTGCGGGACGGCTACGAGCAGTACTTC. The chain couples TRBV5-1 to TRBJ2-7; perhaps D is TRBD1 or TRBD2 (5 bases each). From germline, CDR1 is SGHRS and CDR2 YFSETQ. This CDR3 has 13 residues. Deletions cut 1 base from V and 3 bases from J, with 8 bases between.

The V gene is TRBV7-2, the J gene TRBJ2-3; D might be TRBD1 (5 bases). The CDR3 has 16 residues. Germline CDR1 and CDR2: SGHTA and FQGNSA. The ends were cut back, 4 bases at V and 0 bases at J, with 14 bases in the middle. CDR3 residues: CASSSVDRFSTDTQYF. Here the CDR3 DNA reads TGTGCCAGCAGCTCTGTAGACAGATTTAGCACAGATACGCAGTATTTT. The variable domain in full, completed from reference TRBV7-2 and TRBJ2-3, reads GAGVSQSPSNKVTEKGKDVELRCDPISGHTALYWYRQSLGQGLEFLIYFQGNSAPDKSGLPSDRFSAERTGGSVSTLTIQRTQQEDSAVYLCASSSVDRFSTDTQYFGPGTRLTVL.

V is TRBV18 and J is TRBJ1-1; D remains unclear. Trimming left V 6 bases short and J 1 base short, with 12 bases between. Germline assignment: CDR1 KGHSH and CDR2 LQKENI. CDR3 length equals 14 residues. CDR3 DNA: TGTGCCAGCTCTATTCCCCCCCAGAACACTGAAGCTTTCTTT. Translation gives CASSIPPQNTEAFF. Combining the CDR3 with reference TRBV18 and TRBJ1-1 gives the whole variable domain NAGVMQNPRHLVRRRGQEARLRCSPMKGHSHVYWYRQLPEEGLKFMVYLQKENIIDESGMPKERFSAEFPKEGPSILRIQQVVRGDSAAYFCASSIPPQNTEAFFGQGTRLTVV.

J is TRBJ1-1 and V is TRBV6-1; the match to TRBD1 covers 7 bases. J lost 2 bases, V lost 0 bases, and 6 bases had no gene match. CDR1 and CDR2 (germline): MNHNS, SASEGT. CDR3 length: 16 residues. The CDR3 DNA follows: TGTGCCAGCAGTGAAGCCGCCGGGACAGTCAACACTGAAGCTTTCTTT. This translates into CASSEAAGTVNTEAFF.

The chain recombines TRBV2 with TRBJ1-6; D not resolved. CDR3 length equals 15 residues. Germline CDR1 is SNHLY and CDR2 is FYNNEI. V lost 10 bases and J lost 9, with 22 bases in between. The CDR3, as DNA: TGTGCCACCTTACGAGAGGAGTTAATGGGTTCACCCCTCCACTTT. Translated: CATLREELMGSPLHF.

This chain connects TRBV5-1 to TRBJ1-6, with D unresolved. Germline-derived CDR1 and CDR2 are SGHRS and YFSETQ. Trimming took 0 bases from V and 9 from J, leaving 13 bases between them. CDR3 length: 15 amino acids. Written as DNA, the CDR3 is TGCGCCAGCAGCTTGGGGGCTTGGGTGAGTTCACCCCTCCACTTT. Translation: CASSLGAWVSSPLHF.

The V call is TRBV27, the J call TRBJ1-3; TRBD1 might be the D (5 bases). CDR3 length: 14 amino acids. Trimming left V 10 bases short and J 0 bases short, with 13 bases between. Germline V CDR1 and CDR2: MNHEY, SMNVEV (reference sequence). The CDR3, as DNA: TGTGCCACCAAGGCCAGGGCCTCTGGAAACACCATATATTTT. Translated: CATKARASGNTIYF.

This rearrangement joins TRBV6-2 or TRBV6-3 to TRBJ1-1; D may be TRBD1 (5 bases). The CDR3 has 11 residues. Trimming cost V 3 bases and J 11 bases, with 10 bases left between them. From germline, CDR1 is MNHEY and CDR2 SVGEGT. As DNA, the CDR3 is TGTGCCAGCAGTTATCAGGGTGCTGCTTTCTTT. This translates into CASSYQGAAFF.

The chain is built from TRBV29-1 and TRBJ1-1; D not certain. The CDR3 length is 11 residues. CDR1 is SQVTM, CDR2 ANQGSEA, per germline. The V end was cut by 3 bases, the J end by 5 bases, with 7 bases between. The CDR3 sequence: CSVERVTEAFF. In DNA, the CDR3 is TGCAGCGTTGAGCGGGTTACTGAAGCTTTCTTT.

The rearrangement links TRBV11-2 to TRBJ1-2; D is unclear. This CDR3 comprises 18 residues. Germline-derived CDR1 and CDR2 are SGHAT and FQNNGV. The V end lost 4 bases, the J end lost 0 bases, and 21 bases lay between the germline ends. The CDR3 loop is CASSSVADRLHTNYGYTF. For the CDR3, the DNA is TGTGCCAGCAGCTCCGTCGCCGACCGTTTACACACTAACTATGGCTACACCTTC.

The chain uses TRBV6-5 and TRBJ2-7, with D unclear. CDR1 is MNHEY and CDR2 is SVGAGI in the germline V gene. CDR3 length: 14 amino acids. The V end was cut by 4 bases, the J end by 4 bases, with 14 bases between. The CDR3 loop reads CASSSGIPFYEQYF. CDR3 in DNA: TGTGCCAGCAGTTCGGGCATACCTTTTTACGAGCAGTACTTC.